This T cell receptor beta chain was sequenced in a study of control samples from healthy donors and cancer patients. Measured with immunoSEQ multiplex PCR; TCRdb has only the in-frame clones, and not every one. The sample contains over 150,000 clones, over 90% of which appear only once. V was pared by 5 bases and J by 4 bases, with 14 bases between. There are 15 residues in the CDR3. Germline CDR1 reads MDHEN; CDR2 reads SYDVKM. The chain couples TRBV28 to TRBJ2-2; no clear D gene. The receptor's source is a young woman in good health. The specimen sequenced was blood. The CDR3 sequence is CASSLSSGTTGELFF. CDR3 DNA: TGTGCCAGCAGTCTATCGTCAGGTACCACCGGGGAGCTGTTTTTT.